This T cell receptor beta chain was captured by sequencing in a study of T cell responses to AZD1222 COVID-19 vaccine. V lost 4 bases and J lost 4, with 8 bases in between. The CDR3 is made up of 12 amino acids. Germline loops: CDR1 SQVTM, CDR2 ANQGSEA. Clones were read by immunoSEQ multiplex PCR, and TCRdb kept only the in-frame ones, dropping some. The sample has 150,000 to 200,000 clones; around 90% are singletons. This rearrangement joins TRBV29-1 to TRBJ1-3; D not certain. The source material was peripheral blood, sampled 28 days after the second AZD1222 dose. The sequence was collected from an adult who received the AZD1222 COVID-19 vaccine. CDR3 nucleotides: TGCAGCGTTGTAGGGTGGGGAAACACCATATATTTT. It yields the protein CSVVGWGNTIYF.